These 17 T cell receptor beta chains were all obtained from the same sample, sequenced in a study of blood T cell repertoires in COVID-19. The table came from immunoSEQ multiplex PCR; TCRdb's copy has only in-frame clones and leaves some out. The table lists about 88,000 clones, about 90% of them singletons. Sequenced sample: peripheral blood. Receptors were obtained from a male donor with acute or convalescent COVID-19.

This rearrangement joins TRBV5-1 to TRBJ2-1; 7 positions agree with TRBD2. Germline values: CDR1 SGHRS, CDR2 YFSETQ. This CDR3 comprises 18 residues. Losses at the gene ends were 3 bases for V and 0 bases for J; bases not matched to a gene: 12. The CDR3 DNA is TGCGCCAGCAGCTGGACACCATTAGCGGGCTCCTCCTACAATGAGCAGTTCTTC. This sequence encodes CASSWTPLAGSSYNEQFF.

The chain joins TRBV5-1 to TRBJ1-4; TRBD1 is a possible D gene (6 bases). CDR1 is SGHRS and CDR2 is YFSETQ in the germline V gene. V shed 0 bases and J shed 0 bases, with 21 bases lying between them. CDR3 size: 20 residues. In nucleotides, the CDR3 is TGCGCCAGCAGCTTGGTATTGCGCACAGGGCTTGGGGCAACTAATGAAAAACTGTTTTTT. It codes for CASSLVLRTGLGATNEKLFF.

This clone was observed once. The J gene is TRBJ2-2, the V gene TRBV29-1, with TRBD2 matching 7 bases. The CDR3 covers 15 residues. Germline-derived CDR1 and CDR2 are SQVTM and ANQGSEA. Unmatched junction bases numbered 12, after V lost 6 bases and J lost 5 bases. The CDR3 sequence is CSVGTMEGWTGELFF. The CDR3 region has the DNA TGCAGCGTGGGGACTATGGAGGGTTGGACCGGGGAGCTGTTTTTT.

The chain couples TRBV19 to TRBJ1-4; D remains unclear. V lost 3 bases and J lost 2, with 10 bases in between. The length of the CDR3 is 15 residues. Per germline, CDR1 LNHDA and CDR2 SQIVND (reference sequence). The CDR3 sequence: CASSIIGSTNEKLFF. In DNA, the CDR3 is TGTGCCAGTAGTATTATTGGGAGTACTAATGAAAAACTGTTTTTT.

The V and J genes are TRBV6-4 and TRBJ2-7, with 7 nucleotides matching TRBD1. Germline CDR1 and CDR2: MRHNA and SNTAGT. The V and J ends lost 5 bases and 4 bases, in that order; junction bases with no gene match: 8. The CDR3 has 14 amino acids. CDR3: CASSWKGARYEQYF. The DNA of the CDR3 is TGTGCCAGCAGTTGGAAGGGGGCGCGGTACGAGCAGTACTTC.

The rearrangement uses TRBV5-1 and TRBJ2-2, with a tentative D call TRBD1 (6 bases). CDR1 is SGHRS, CDR2 YFSETQ, per germline. The CDR3 spans 15 residues. V was pared by 0 bases and J by 2 bases, with 8 bases between. The CDR3 coding sequence is TGCGCCAGCAGCTTGGTGGACAGCAACACCGGGGAGCTGTTTTTT. As protein: CASSLVDSNTGELFF.

The CDR3: CSARSSYEQYF. As DNA, the CDR3 is TGCAGTGCTAGGAGCTCCTACGAGCAGTACTTC. The chain couples TRBV20-1 to TRBJ2-7; D call uncertain. Germline CDR1 DFQATT, CDR2 SNEGSKA (reference sequence). Trimming took off 3 bases at V and 0 bases at J, with 3 bases between the two ends. The CDR3 contains 11 residues.

The chain links TRBV12-3 or TRBV12-4 to TRBJ1-2; a weak D match, TRBD1 (5 bases). Trimming shortened V by 5 bases and J by 3 bases, and 10 bases separated the two germline ends. The CDR3 is 13 residues long. For the CDR3, the DNA is TGTGCCAGCAGTGGGGCCCCTGACTATGGCTACACCTTC. Protein sequence: CASSGAPDYGYTF.

In this sample, this clone turned up once. This chain uses TRBV27 with TRBJ2-3; the match to TRBD2 covers 11 bases. Germline CDR1 is MNHEY and CDR2 is SMNVEV (reference sequence). J was trimmed by 6 bases and V by 5 bases; bases with no gene match: 7. This CDR3 has 15 residues. The CDR3 sequence: CASSPGTSGADTQYF. The CDR3 region has the DNA TGTGCCAGCAGTCCGGGGACTAGCGGAGCGGATACGCAGTATTTT.

The rearrangement uses TRBV7-8 and TRBJ2-7; TRBD1 might be the D (5 bases). Germline values: CDR1 SGHVS, CDR2 FQNEAQ. The V gene lost 2 bases and the J gene lost 2 bases, with 13 bases spanning the gap. CDR3 length equals 15 residues. The CDR3 nucleotides are TGTGCCAGCAGCTTATCCGCAGGGCCAGCCTACGAGCAGTACTTC. It codes for CASSLSAGPAYEQYF.

The chain joins TRBV12-3 or TRBV12-4 to TRBJ2-1, with 8 bases fitting TRBD2. The CDR3 runs 12 residues. Unmatched junction bases numbered 7, after V lost 8 bases and J lost 10 bases. The CDR3 DNA follows: TGTGCCAGCTCTTCGGGGGGGAGGGAGCAGTTCTTC. Encoded protein: CASSSGGREQFF.

The chain has TRBV7-9 and TRBJ1-4; D call uncertain. The CDR3 has 14 amino acids. CDR1 SEHNR and CDR2 FQNEAQ come from the germline V gene (reference sequence). V was pared by 5 bases and J by 5 bases, with 12 bases between. CDR3: CASSMAPPNEKLFF. In DNA form, the CDR3 reads TGTGCCAGCAGCATGGCCCCCCCAAATGAAAAACTGTTTTTT.

This chain uses TRBV24-1 with TRBJ1-4; a possible D gene is TRBD1 (5 bases). CDR3 length: 16 residues. CDR1 is KGHDR, CDR2 SFDVKD, per germline. Deletions cut 2 bases from V and 7 bases from J, with 16 bases between. CDR3 bases: TGTGCCACCAGTGATTCCCAGGGAGGACTCAGTGAAAAACTGTTTTTT. This sequence encodes CATSDSQGGLSEKLFF.

Here the CDR3 DNA reads TGTGCCACCAGGGGCGGGGCAGAGACCCAGTACTTC. Amino acid sequence: CATRGGAETQYF. V and J are TRBV24-1 and TRBJ2-5; D is possibly TRBD2 (6 bases). Between the trimmed V and J ends, which lost 7 bases and 4 bases, there was a span of 9 bases. This CDR3 is built from 12 residues. Per the germline V gene, CDR1 is KGHDR and CDR2 is SFDVKD.

The chain's CDR3 is CASTETAINQPQHF. The CDR3 DNA reads as TGTGCCAGCACCGAGACAGCCATCAATCAGCCCCAGCATTTT. This chain uses TRBV6-5 with TRBJ1-5; a weak D match, TRBD1 (5 bases). The CDR3 sequence is 14 residues long. V lost 7 bases and J 3 bases, leaving 13 bases between the germline ends. Germline V CDR1 and CDR2: MNHEY, SVGAGI.

V usage is TRBV5-5 and J usage is TRBJ2-7, with D maybe TRBD1 (6 bases). The CDR3 has 16 residues. Between the trimmed V and J ends, which lost 2 bases and 0 bases, there was a span of 15 bases. The V gene's germline CDR1 is SGHKS and CDR2 YYEKEE (reference sequence). The CDR3 sequence is CASSLNREYISYEQYF. The CDR3 region has the DNA TGTGCCAGCAGCTTAAACAGGGAATACATCTCCTACGAGCAGTACTTC.

This clone was seen a single time. The chain joins TRBV5-5 to TRBJ1-4, with D hard to call. The CDR3 consists of 14 residues. Germline V gene sequence: CDR1 SGHKS, CDR2 YYEKEE (reference sequence). V gave up 0 bases and J gave up 5 bases, with 8 bases separating them. The CDR3 DNA is TGTGCCAGCAGCTTGGTAGGACTAAATGAAAAACTGTTTTTT. Translating gives CASSLVGLNEKLFF.